This T cell receptor beta chain is drawn from a study of identifying expanded T cells in peripheral blood (dated by TCRdb to about 2019). Regarding the complete study: Technical replicates were generated by sequencing separate aliquots of the same genomic DNA pool, and four replicates were compared pairwise. Overall study outcomes, separate from this receptor: The beta-binomial model significantly reduced the number of clones called differentially abundant and the false-positive rate across all healthy-donor time intervals. It was expected by the authors that biological variance in healthy repertoires might increase further over much longer intervals, such as months to years. Variance in clone template counts between approximately two-week samples significantly increased with total template count across all healthy donors. Between technical replicates the binomial model flagged about 1.1 differentially abundant clones, whereas over about 2 weeks the binomial model flagged about 15 and over approximately 4 weeks around 19.

Comment on this clone: Its antigen has not been determined. No base qualities exist here, and no much larger clone lies one base off it.

V sheds 5 bases and J sheds 5 bases, leaving 13 bases between their ends. The CDR1 and CDR2 encoded by the germline V gene are SGHTA and FQGNSA. Inclusive of the bounding cysteine and phenylalanine, the CDR3 is 14 residues long. Only the CDR3 DNA is retained, 42 bases long and in frame from the first base. During the collection period, no infections or other immune events were recorded for the healthy donors. Healthy-donor blood repertoires served as a training cohort to calibrate time-dependent variance in a beta-binomial model of T-cell clone differential abundance. The training cohort was composed of some ten healthy donors, 3 female and 7 male. An age range of about 29 to 70 years, with an average of 43 years, was recorded for the donors. Obtained from a commercial supplier, whole blood was collected from each healthy donor at three time points set two to three weeks apart. Genomic DNA was extracted from unsorted whole blood for immunosequencing.

The immunoSEQ Assay, which relies on bias-controlled multiplex PCR amplification of genomic DNA, was used to profile TCRbeta CDR3 regions. Per the authors' processing: To quantify the absolute abundance of each unique TCRbeta CDR3 region, the sequences were collapsed and filtered. Two models were used to test differential abundance: a binomial model (Fisher-equivalent) and a beta-binomial model that adds time-dependent variance fitted from healthy donors. Clones with fewer than 5 combined templates were removed, and a clone was called differentially abundant if the clone's Benjamini-Hochberg FDR was below 0.01. In the beta-binomial model, variance was expressed as a function of the total template count across the two samples, in the form v = (b*log(k)+a)^2. As stored in TCRdb, this immuneACCESS dataset retains in-frame rearrangements with V and J assigned. A fraction of the clones does not appear; measured against another copy, unresolved V genes explain less than half of the discrepancy, and the remainder lacks a known reason. The DNA gave D and trimming, while V, J and clone size come from that table. The sample data list tens of thousands of clones, and around 83% of these were observed just once. The top ten clonotypes cover roughly 18% of the sample.

This receptor was identified in a person aged 18 to 70 in good health. Sequenced input: blood. The chain is encoded by TRBV7-2 joined to TRBJ2-1, with the D segment identity uncertain. The nucleotides are TGTGCCAGCAGCCCCACGTGGGTAAACAATGAGCAGTTCTTC. It codes for CASSPTWVNNEQFF.